The source of this T cell receptor (beta chain) is a study of cytomegalovirus exposure and HLA in healthy donors. Broader study findings: A prior analysis recorded that most TCR beta V segments were productive about 87% or about 30% of the time. The study had only CMV serostatus as immune exposure information.

The primer mix had 60 Vbeta and 13 Jbeta primers. TCRdb keeps only in-frame clones here, not all; method: immunoSEQ multiplex PCR. The table shows some 240,000 clones, with 85% to 95% occurring only once. V dropped 5 bases and J dropped 6 bases, with 18 bases sitting between them. This CDR3 has 16 amino acids. Germline CDR1 reads SGHNT; CDR2 reads YYREEE (reference sequence). A word on this clone: Its antigen is as yet unknown.

V and J are TRBV5-4 and TRBJ1-6, with a possible D match to TRBD1 (6 bases). Input material: PBMCs. The source of this sequence is a girl aged 2 to 10 in good health and CMV-seronegative. The CDR3 loop reads CASRGAGAGPNSPLHF. The CDR3 DNA follows: TGTGCCAGCAGGGGGGCGGGAGCCGGGCCTAATTCACCCCTCCACTTT.